Included here is one TCR beta chain sequence, with context. Antigen specificity is unknown. At one end, the junction sequence differs from germline, possibly due to a read error. Joint extraction of RNA and DNA used roughly 18-34 mg of bulk tissue that was unsorted. The study enrolled treatment-naive patients with chronic HBV infection. The sample originates from a study of tumor-infiltrating lymphocytes in primary liver carcinoma. Study-wide background: T1-T3 N0M0 was the stage of the tumors, which were about 4.2 to 10 cm across.

The investigators made TCR beta cDNA from around 540 ng total RNA, using a constant-region primer. Three nested multiplex PCR rounds, a slightly modified ARM-PCR, produced the libraries for TCR beta. TRBV1-TRBV30 forward primers paired with a C-beta reverse primer were used in the first two PCR rounds, which ran approximately 11 cycles each. TCRdb redid the calling of the multiplex PCR reads with MiXCR, one entry per CDR3 protein. Of 100,000 or so distinct CDR3 sequences listed, approximately 78% are singletons. Germline CDR1 and CDR2: MNHEY and SVGAGI. The CDR3 contains 12 residues. Study results and limitations: Tumor region pairs overlapped more than did tumor-adjacent and tumor-blood pairs.

The chain is built from TRBV6-5 and TRBJ2-2; D may correspond to TRBD1 or TRBD2 (5 bases each). Sequencing input: liver tumor tissue from sampling region 3. Subset: tumor region T3, left-lateral pole. This clonotype was obtained from a man aged 35 to 55 with primary liver carcinoma and hepatitis B virus infection. The CDR3 here is CASSYGGRELFF. Written as DNA, the CDR3 is TGTGCCAGCAGTTACGGGGGAAGGGAGCTATTTTTT.